The TCR beta chain described here comes from a study of Tregs in tolerant kidney transplant recipients. The protocol was immunoSEQ multiplex PCR, while the TCRdb copy is restricted to in-frame clones and leaves out a portion. The data show some 70,000 clones, 70% to 90% seen once. V lost 0 bases, J lost 0 bases, and 14 bases stayed unmatched. The CDR3 has 20 amino acids. The V gene's germline CDR1 is MGHRA and CDR2 YSYEKL. This chain joins TRBV4-1 and TRBJ2-1; 7 bases agree with TRBD2. The TCR originated in a human donor who received a combined kidney and bone marrow transplant. This specimen consisted of CD4+ T cells from blood, obtained before the transplant. The CDR3 protein is CASSQEKRGTTRSSYNEQFF. For the CDR3, the DNA is TGCGCCAGCAGCCAAGAGAAGCGGGGCACGACCCGAAGCTCCTACAATGAGCAGTTCTTC.